This record covers a single TCR beta chain. Its antigen is undetermined. This entry comes from a study of pediatric ulcerative colitis. Findings and limits, study-wide: Rectal repertoires separated controls, mild-moderate and acute severe colitis. All ulcerative colitis patients, but no controls, carried two rectal clonotypes. Compared with controls, ulcerative colitis showed greater blood-rectum clone sharing.

Rectal tissue came from one to two pinch biopsies taken at colonoscopy. Data came from immunoSEQ multiplex PCR; TCRdb stores just in-frame clones and leaves some out. The data show fewer than 12,000 clones, with roughly 82% seen just once and around 3.9% held by the top ten. The CDR3 totals 17 residues. The V end lost 4 bases, the J end lost 0 bases, and 15 bases lay between the germline ends. Per germline, CDR1 KGHSH and CDR2 LQKENI. Sequenced sample: gut tissue. The receptor's source is a girl between 5 and 17 years old who was a control in a study of pediatric ulcerative colitis. V gene TRBV18 combines with J gene TRBJ2-2; D is undetermined. DNA for the CDR3: TGTGCCAGCTCACTAGACCTCGAGTTCGCGAACACCGGGGAGCTGTTTTTT. Its protein product is CASSLDLEFANTGELFF.